This TCR beta chain originates from a study of control samples from healthy donors and cancer patients. Germline values: CDR1 SGHTS, CDR2 YDEGEE. Between the trimmed V and J ends, which lost 2 bases and 12 bases, there was a span of 14 bases. The CDR3 sequence is 12 residues long. Clones were read by immunoSEQ multiplex PCR, and TCRdb kept only the in-frame ones, dropping some. The sample contains 150,000 to 180,000 clones, 85% to 95% of which appear only once. Sample: blood. The origin of this receptor is a man aged 35 to 55 in good health. The gene calls are TRBV5-8 and TRBJ1-1, with D unresolved. CDR3 nucleotides: TGTGCCAGCAGCTTAACCGGCCGACAACCTTTCTTT. Protein product: CASSLTGRQPFF.